This T cell receptor (beta chain) appears in the sequencing data of a study of chemoradiotherapy in HPV16-positive cancers. Findings and limits, study-wide: During treatment, candidate HPV-specific clones and E7-related motifs expanded in tumor. HPV-responsive T-cell expansion during chemoradiotherapy was linked to improved recurrence-free survival in HPV16-positive patients.

Per germline, CDR1 MNHEY and CDR2 SVGAGI. V was clipped by 5 bases and J by 2 bases, with 16 bases between them. The CDR3 covers 15 residues. Clones were sequenced by immunoSEQ multiplex PCR, and TCRdb holds only the in-frame ones, with some missing. The top ten hold roughly 3.4% of the sample, which has about 53,000 clones, more than 75% seen once. With respect to this clone: Its antigen is currently unknown.

Here the sequenced sample was blood, taken from a patient who underwent chemoradiotherapy. The source of this sequence is a human donor with HPV-associated anogenital cancer. The genes are TRBV6-5 and TRBJ2-7; D remains unclear. The CDR3 reads CASSQALTAPYEQYF. CDR3 bases: TGTGCCAGCAGTCAGGCTCTGACGGCCCCCTACGAGCAGTACTTC.